This T cell receptor (beta chain) was obtained from a study of tumor-infiltrating lymphocytes in primary liver carcinoma. From roughly 21-30 mg of unsorted bulk tissue, DNA and RNA were co-extracted together. Surgeons resected the patients' primary liver carcinomas. With roughly 540 ng total RNA as template and a constant-region primer, TCR beta cDNA was made. Slightly modified ARM-PCR with three nested multiplex PCR rounds yielded TCR beta libraries. Primers for the first two PCR rounds were TRBV1-TRBV30 forward primers and a C-beta reverse primer (approximately 10 cycles per round). TCRdb reanalysed the multiplex PCR reads using MiXCR and keeps one entry per CDR3 protein. The sample includes approximately 45,000 distinct CDR3 sequences, approximately 82% of them seen just once. Trimming took 6 bases from V and 3 from J; bases not matched to a gene: 11. Germline V CDR1 and CDR2: MDHEN, SYDVKM. This CDR3 region has 15 residues.

Regarding the study as a whole: Compared with blood, tumor repertoires held significantly more in their top 250 clones.

Concerning this clonotype itself: Its matching antigen is unknown. A much larger clone lies one base from this, so it may be a read error. The final CDR3 position lacks the conserved phenylalanine or tryptophan, pointing to a likely read error.

Sequenced: tumor-adjacent normal liver tissue. The TCR comes from a woman aged 25-40 years with primary liver carcinoma and hepatitis B virus infection. The chain joins TRBV28 to TRBJ2-7; 7 nucleotides align to TRBD1. The CDR3 DNA sequence: TGTGCCAGCAGAACTTTGACAGGGAAAATCTACGAGCAGTACCTC. It is translated as CASRTLTGKIYEQYL.